The entry below gives a single T cell receptor (beta chain) sequence along with its context. Its antigen is unknown. Every subset's genomic DNA went evenly onto several immunoSEQ plates. Profiled with immunoSEQ multiplex PCR; TCRdb holds only in-frame clones, not every one. The table records about 2 million clones, roughly 94% of them present only once. Terminally differentiated effector memory CD45RA+ cells were excluded by CCR7 positive selection of CD45RO-negative cells. This entry comes from a study of shared clonotypes between healthy human individuals. General observations from the study: Among the subsets, naive ones generally showed larger estimated richness than memory ones. The study's rarefaction showed incomplete sorted-subset sequencing despite large depth.

This TCR derives from a man between 18 and 29 years old in good health. Sequencing used naive CD8+ T cells sorted from blood.

In DNA form, the CDR3 reads TGTGCCAGCAGTTTAGAACAGGGCTATGAGCAGTTCTTC. Encoded protein: CASSLEQGYEQFF. The rearrangement links TRBV27 to TRBJ2-1, with D possibly being TRBD1 (6 bases). This CDR3 comprises 13 residues. Germline V gene lookup returns CDR1 MNHEY and CDR2 SMNVEV (reference sequence). With 2 bases removed from V and 8 bases from J, the gap between germline ends came to 10 bases.